The TCR beta chain under discussion was sequenced for a study of blood T cell repertoires in COVID-19. Profiled with immunoSEQ multiplex PCR; TCRdb holds only in-frame clones, not every one. The table records fewer than 55,000 clones, around 84% of them present only once. CDR1 MGHDK and CDR2 SYGVNS come from the germline V gene. Trimming removed 3 bases at V and 2 bases at J, with 12 bases between. This CDR3 contains 15 residues. The gene calls are TRBV25-1 and TRBJ2-3; no reliable D call. The sample comprised peripheral blood. This receptor was taken from a man aged 50 or older with acute or convalescent COVID-19. Here the CDR3 reads CASSDAGAFTDTQYF. The CDR3 bases are TGTGCCAGCAGTGATGCAGGTGCTTTCACAGATACGCAGTATTTT.